This is a list of T cell receptor beta chains from one sample in a study of shared clonotypes between healthy human individuals. This table comes from immunoSEQ multiplex PCR, and its TCRdb copy is limited to in-frame clones, with some not included. The repertoire consists of around 2.5 million clones, with 90% to 95% occurring once and the leading ten covering 0.36%. The sequenced sample consisted of naive CD4+ T cells from PBMCs. The source of these receptors is a man in his late teens or twenties in good health. Some clones in this sample may be carry-over from other donors' samples. Each CDR3 is given with its conserved first and last residue. Each record gives: J gene, V gene, CDR3 protein.

TRBJ2-7 | TRBV10-3 | CAISTGVDEQYF
TRBJ2-2 | TRBV4-2 | CASSHPQSGRAGTGELFF
TRBJ2-2 | TRBV11-2 | CASSLGTYLTGELFF
TRBJ2-7 | TRBV10-3 | CAITNRQSYEQYF
TRBJ1-1 | TRBV7-8 | CASSLGYGAFF
TRBJ1-2 | TRBV7-9 | CASTPGRGQGGSGYTF
TRBJ2-7 | TRBV15 | CATSRAGSHEQYF
TRBJ1-1 | TRBV29-1 | CSVVSLLMMNTEAFF
TRBJ1-1 | TRBV21-1 | CASSHNSRAKGNTEAFF
TRBJ2-7 | TRBV5-1 | CASSLSGTSVDEQYF
TRBJ1-4 | TRBV29-1 | CSASPRRDEKLFF
TRBJ1-1 | TRBV19 | CASQKAPAGSLGAFF
TRBJ1-2 | TRBV5-1 | CASSFSENYGYTF
TRBJ2-2 | TRBV28 | CASSFRGRNGELFF
TRBJ2-1 | TRBV11-2 | CASSLVGVVGQFF
TRBJ1-2 | TRBV5-1 | CASSADGTVYYGYTF
TRBJ2-6 | TRBV19 | CASSTGNSGANVLTF
TRBJ2-7 | TRBV4-2 | CASSQPGTGKGLAAYEQYF
TRBJ2-7 | TRBV6-1 | CASRGTGRPYEQYF
TRBJ2-2 | TRBV5-1 | CASSLDGIYTGELFF
TRBJ2-7 | TRBV29-1 | CSVPSGVSYEQYF
TRBJ2-2 | TRBV2 | CASSDADPTNTGELFF
TRBJ1-2 | TRBV11-2 | CASSLTTGDYGYTF
TRBJ2-7 | TRBV4-3 | CASSTRGGSSYEQYF
TRBJ2-1 | TRBV28 | CASRLPTSGRPFFDEQFF
TRBJ2-7 | TRBV2 | CASSVAAGGSYEQYF
TRBJ1-1 | TRBV2 | CASRDRGPEAFF
TRBJ2-3 | TRBV7-3 | CASSFRAGLDTQYF
TRBJ2-5 | TRBV11-2 | CASSPIGSRIQETQYF
TRBJ2-4 | TRBV6-1 | CASHEVGIQYF
TRBJ1-2 | TRBV19 | CASSITGDRGNGYTF
TRBJ1-2 | TRBV4-3 | CASSPGQGAGGYTF
TRBJ2-7 | TRBV6-5 | CASSYSRWGPYEQYF
TRBJ2-1 | TRBV7-3 | CASSLTAGTINEQFF
TRBJ2-2 | TRBV5-4 | CASTLRDRGTGELFF
TRBJ2-7 | TRBV6-5 | CASSTGTGGREQYF
TRBJ2-3 | TRBV7-3 | CASRLAGGPGDTQYF
TRBJ1-1 | TRBV6-4 | CASSEDRGTEAFF
TRBJ2-7 | TRBV5-1 | CASSFGSGPYEQYF
TRBJ2-4 | TRBV28 | CASSYSGGAQPKNIQYF
TRBJ2-7 | TRBV28 | CASSAPLRVSYEQYF
TRBJ2-1 | TRBV19 | CASTPFGTSGYNEQFF
TRBJ2-7 | TRBV29-1 | CSVVRAETYEQYF